This note documents a single T cell receptor beta chain sequence. Its antigen has not been determined. No base quality values were provided; no much bigger clone lies one nucleotide off. V is shortened by 8 bases, J by 4 bases, and the region joining them spans 18 bases. CDR1 SGHVS and CDR2 FQNEAQ were looked up in the germline V gene. Its CDR3 holds 16 amino acids, cysteine through phenylalanine. Just the 48-base CDR3 DNA is kept, in frame starting at base 1. These data come from a study of cytomegalovirus exposure and HLA in healthy donors (dated by TCRdb to 2015 to 2018). Notes on the research overall: An earlier analysis of approximately 640 of the donors reported 276 Gb of sequence data and approximately 110 million unique TCR beta sequences from approximately 180 million T cells. Roughly 300 gigabases of sequencing data and roughly 80 million unique TCR sequences made up an early release that covered 500 to 700 HLA-typed donors. Among the 398 genotyped donors, more than 70% belonged to the genetic ancestry cluster associated with self-reported Caucasian donors. The study aimed to test whether cataloging public T cell receptors could reveal signatures of past pathogen exposure. The study used immunosequencing to profile the T cell repertoires of 666 subjects and linked those repertoires to cytomegalovirus serostatus. In addition to the first cohort of 666 subjects, a separate validation cohort of over 90 different subjects was used. To predict cytomegalovirus infection status, the study combined high-throughput TCR immunosequencing, statistical association of individual TCRs with disease status, and machine learning. A later analysis re-examined previously published TCR beta repertoires from 610 or so donors and added high-resolution HLA genotyping to investigate patterns of TCR occurrence. Rather than drawing on any new phenotypic data, the later analysis identified candidate immune exposures from TCR beta sequences and the way those sequences occurred across donors. An earlier analysis of some 600 of the donors applied high-throughput TCR beta sequencing to assess whether each TCR beta V gene segment acted as functional or pseudogenic. Donor age, sex, ethnicity and CMV serostatus were compiled alongside the repertoire data. A later genetic analysis took genome-wide SNP genotypes for about three fifths of the roughly 700 donors and used that subset as a discovery cohort. Every repertoire in the discovery cohort had been generated on one and the same sequencing platform. Both class I and class II loci were covered by HLA typing, at four-digit resolution. Typing coverage differed by locus: A, B, C, DRB1 and DQB1 were typed in roughly 620-630 donors, DQA1 in 522, DPA1 in approximately 600, and DPB1 in approximately 450. A handful of DR-DQ haplotypes were handled as single units for association and clustering because linkage in the cohort was strong. Across about 380 genotyped donors of the cohort, an average of roughly 200,000 unique TCR beta nucleotide sequences per donor were sequenced, and roughly a sixth of those sequences were non-productive. Findings and caveats that apply to the study as a whole: Compared with equally common non-associated chains, HLA-associated TCR beta chains in a later analysis were more clonally expanded and had lower generation probabilities. Broadly in line with IMGT annotations, most TCR beta V segments showed up in productive rearrangements about 87% or about 30% of the time in an earlier analysis of around 550 of the donors. Because some donors lacked HLA typing at each locus, the association tests relied only on the typed subset. Compared with the approximately 670-donor mean, donors in an Asian-associated ancestry cluster had fewer N-insertions in productive TCRs, according to a later genetic analysis. Strong co-occurrence of HLA alleles, especially DR and DQ, made assigning TCR associations to individual alleles difficult. For the cohort, immune exposure information was limited to CMV serostatus. Most TCR sequences were seen in very few donors, while some public TCRs were found in many individuals. In vitro tests confirmed that three of the cytomegalovirus-associated TCR beta chains recognize cytomegalovirus antigens. It was suggested by the authors that the approach could potentially be generalized to other disease states and immunological phenotypes. Because the 87-base-pair reads could not distinguish some IMGT-functional V segments, including TRBV6-2 and TRBV6-3, those segments were excluded. The classifier was reported to diagnose cytomegalovirus status with high specificity and sensitivity in both the original cohort and the validation cohort. Roughly uniform sequencing depth across donors was assumed in presence/absence analyses, although this assumption may not hold. A further reported finding was that TCR beta sequences accurately predicted the HLA-A and HLA-B alleles for most subjects in the first cohort. A group of highly shared sequence variants was considered likely to be a technical artifact of the sequencing pipeline. A later analysis found that TCR association rates varied across HLA loci, with DRB1 alleles showing the most associated TCRs and HLA-C alleles the fewest. An association between a missense DCLRE1C variant and V-gene and J-gene trimming of TCR beta chains was found in a later genetic analysis and replicated in an independent cohort. Specific HLA alleles were associated with 15,000 to 20,000 TCR beta sequences at a false discovery rate of 0.05 in a later analysis. About 17 rarely observed V segments, including chromosome 9 orphons, were excluded from the earlier analysis of several hundred of the donors because counts were too low. Correlated functional status among segregating V segments might reflect linkage disequilibrium, but an unknown experimental factor could not be ruled out. In a later analysis, most CMV-associated TCR beta chains were found to appear HLA-restricted, with HLA associations seemingly driven largely by CMV exposure. The cohort was sequenced for TCR beta chains only, and without alpha or paired-chain data the features that could be detected were limited. A total of roughly 160 TCR beta chains were listed by the study as associated with cytomegalovirus. In a later analysis, several top co-occurrence clusters were reported to appear linked to parvovirus B19, influenza, CMV and Epstein-Barr virus.

In total, roughly 710 healthy bone marrow donors made up the cohort. At the time of sampling, every cohort member was nominally healthy, though immune exposures that went unrecorded were likely present. The donor tested CMV seropositive and was one of the 289 seropositive cohort members. Each donor provided a peripheral blood sample, and peripheral blood mononuclear cells were used for TCR beta sequencing. The Qiagen DNeasy Blood Extraction Kit was used to extract genomic DNA from the blood cell samples. Library preparation was by the immunoSEQ multiplex PCR assay. A mixture of 60 forward primers for TCR Vbeta segments and 13 reverse primers for TCR Jbeta segments was used in the multiplex PCR. Amplification of the CDR3 region of rearranged TCR beta genes was performed with a multiplex PCR assay on genomic DNA. On the Illumina HiSeq System, the amplified TCR beta libraries were sequenced as 87-base-pair reads. In the authors' own workflow: A later analysis counted approximately 74 million unique TCR beta chains across the 640 or so repertoires, and some 11 million of these chains were shared by at least two donors. Raw reads were error-corrected and collapsed into unique sequences with a nearest-neighbor algorithm that merged closely related sequences to remove PCR and sequencing errors. To assign V, D and J gene segments, CDR3 sequences were aligned to IMGT reference sequences. Each retained sequence needed at least a six-nucleotide match to both a V gene segment and a J gene segment. Rearrangements were classified as productive when the CDR3 lacked stop codons and remained in frame with V and J, and all other rearrangements were classified as non-productive. Following IMGT convention, CDR3 was defined as the stretch from the second conserved V-encoded cysteine up to the conserved J-encoded phenylalanine. Sequences without an unambiguous match to a single V gene segment were excluded from the earlier analysis of almost 600 of the donors. In an earlier analysis of approximately 560 of the donors, a V segment was called functional when productive rearrangements were above 56.7%, and segregating when the standard deviation between donors exceeded 5%. A statistical classification framework was built for diagnosing cytomegalovirus status from the catalog of TCR beta chain sequences. In a later analysis, V and J genes were assigned by comparing TCR nucleotide sequences against IMGT/GENE-DB human TR gene sequences. In a later analysis, CDR3 sequences and most-parsimonious VDJ recombination scenarios were assigned using the TCRdist pipeline. A later analysis defined each TCR beta chain by its CDR3 amino acid sequence plus V-gene family, and excluded reads lacking a unique V-gene family. A later analysis removed over 500 highly shared, low-generation-probability nucleotide sequences to deal with suspected cross-contamination and a sequencing artifact. In a later analysis, a clonal expansion index was calculated for each public chain from normalized within-repertoire ranks of inferred template counts. In a later analysis, generation probabilities were computed with a VDJ recombination model fitted to out-of-frame rearrangements, and the resulting probabilities were checked against IGoR. In a later analysis, hypergeometric tests were used to score TCR-TCR, TCR-HLA and TCR-CMV co-occurrence, with a repertoire-size bias correction applied to TCR pairs. A later analysis estimated false discovery rates by permuting HLA or CMV assignments 20 times. A later analysis grouped co-occurring TCRs with DBSCAN, adding TCRdist sequence similarity when clustering within HLA-allele-positive subsets. Co-occurrence clustering excluded repertoires with fewer than 30,000 or more than 120,000 public chains, plus five with anomalous nucleotide sharing. The immuneACCESS repertoire file appears here via TCRdb, limited to in-frame rearrangements. These files lack a portion of the clones; in checked studies, under half of the deficit traces to unresolved V genes, and the cause of the others is not known. The V and J calls and the clone size are those of that table, but D and trimming were determined from the DNA. The sample records more than 130,000 clones, less than 85% of which are singletons. The ten largest make up 6.8% of the sample.

The receptor was derived from a man aged 40-50 years in good health and CMV-seropositive. The V gene is TRBV7-8 and the J gene is TRBJ2-6; a tentative D call is TRBD2 (5 bases match). The source material was PBMCs. CDR3 protein: CASRGEGKEGANVLTF. The nucleotides read TGTGCCAGCCGCGGAGAGGGAAAGGAAGGGGCCAACGTCCTGACTTTC. Supplemented by the reference TRBV7-8 and TRBJ2-6 proteins around the CDR3, the complete variable domain is GAGVSQSPRYKVAKRGQDVALRCDPISGHVSLFWYQQALGQGPEFLTYFQNEAQLDKSGLPSDRFFAERPEGSVSTLKIQRTQQEDSAVYLCASRGEGKEGANVLTFGAGSRLTVL.